The sequence of this T cell receptor (beta chain) was determined in a study of CDR3 diversity in severe acne. With 5 bases clipped from V and 4 bases from J, the junction kept 9 bases outside the gene matches. This CDR3 contains 15 residues. Germline loops: CDR1 MNHNS, CDR2 SASEGT. TCRdb fed the PCR reads into MiXCR, producing one record per CDR3 protein. In the table there are fewer than 100,000 distinct CDR3 sequences, under 65% of which are singletons. V and J are TRBV6-1 and TRBJ2-5; 8 bases map to TRBD1. This clonotype was sampled from a male donor in good health, without acne. The sequenced sample consisted of blood. The CDR3 region is CASSFGAGGGETQYF. CDR3 in DNA: TGTGCCAGCAGTTTCGGTGCAGGGGGCGGAGAGACCCAGTACTTC.